This TCR beta chain came from a study of cytomegalovirus exposure and HLA in healthy donors. Study-wide results and caveats: Published work reported that the classifier diagnosed cytomegalovirus status with high specificity and sensitivity. In vitro testing confirmed three CMV-associated chains as specific for CMV antigens.

Points on this clone: Its matching antigen is unknown.

Method: immunoSEQ multiplex PCR; TCRdb's copy keeps in-frame clones and lacks some. The table lists about 130,000 clones, 80% to 90% of them singletons. The CDR3 runs to 14 residues. Germline V gene data show CDR1 as SEHNR and CDR2 as FQNEAQ (reference sequence). The V gene lost 5 bases and the J gene lost 4 bases, with 9 bases spanning the gap. Donors came from a validation cohort of over a hundred subjects, distinct from the first 666-subject cohort. This TCR was recovered from a woman between 18 and 29 years old in good health and CMV-seronegative. The material sequenced was PBMCs. V and J are TRBV7-9 and TRBJ2-6; weak D call: TRBD2 (6 bases). The CDR3 here is CASSPAGGANVLTF. The CDR3 DNA reads TGTGCCAGCAGCCCAGCGGGCGGGGCCAACGTCCTGACTTTC.